The source of this T cell receptor (beta chain) is a study of shared clonotypes between healthy human individuals. Broader study findings: Non-shared clonotypes were found to have lower generation probabilities than the clonotypes that were shared by all four of the sorted-subset donors.

Using immunoSEQ multiplex PCR, the repertoire was profiled, and TCRdb retains in-frame clones only, with some absent. The sample yields fewer than 3 million clones, under 95% seen once. For this clone: The antigen remains unidentified.

V was pared by 3 bases and J by 7 bases, with 11 bases between. CDR1 is SGHRS and CDR2 is YFSETQ in the germline V gene. CDR3 length: 13 residues. The TCR was taken from a young man in good health. Some clones in this sample may be carry-over from other donors' samples. V gene TRBV5-1 combines with J gene TRBJ1-5, with D tentatively TRBD1 (6 bases). The sample taken for sequencing was naive CD4+ T cells from PBMCs. Subset described: CD45RA+ positively selected. CDR3 region: CASSSEGGQPQHF. In DNA form, the CDR3 reads TGCGCCAGCAGCTCCGAGGGGGGCCAGCCCCAGCATTTT.